The next 12 T cell receptor beta chains were all read from a single sample in a study of blood T cell repertoires in COVID-19. The protocol was immunoSEQ multiplex PCR, while the TCRdb copy is restricted to in-frame clones and leaves out a portion. In the table there are approximately 270,000 clones, roughly 89% of which are singletons. The sequenced material came from peripheral blood. Receptor source: a man aged 30-40 years with acute or convalescent COVID-19.

This clone was seen more than once but under ten times. In the same sample, other DNA sequences code for this CDR3. The V and J genes are TRBV6-5 and TRBJ2-7; D gene uncertain. V was pared by 6 bases and J by 4 bases, with 10 bases between. In germline, CDR1 is MNHEY, CDR2 SVGAGI. This CDR3 has 12 residues. CDR3 nucleotide sequence: TGTGCCAGCAGGTCCTCTAGTTACGAGCAGTACTTC. It encodes CASRSSSYEQYF.

The V gene is TRBV6-5, the J gene TRBJ1-1; D is perhaps TRBD1 (5 bases). The CDR3 contains 11 residues. In germline, CDR1 is MNHEY, CDR2 SVGAGI. V was clipped by 8 bases and J by 7 bases, with 11 bases between them. As DNA, the CDR3 is TGTGCCAGCTTGACAGCTTTTGAAGCTTTCTTT. Its protein is CASLTAFEAFF.

A remark on this clone: The germline gene is not matched at one end of the junction; a read error may be the cause. This chain uses TRBV5-4 with TRBJ2-1; no firm D call. Germline V gene data show CDR1 as SGHNT and CDR2 as YYREEE (reference sequence). The CDR3 is made up of 14 amino acids. The CDR3 is CASSLSRPGSGRIF. The CDR3 DNA sequence: TGTGCCAGCAGCTTGAGTAGGCCAGGATCCGGTCGTATCTTC.

A remark on this clone: Other DNA sequences in the same sample also yield this CDR3. The CDR3 bases are TGTGCCAGCAGGCCCGACAGAAGCAATCAGCCCCAGCATTTT. Residues: CASRPDRSNQPQHF. The V gene is TRBV6-5, the J gene TRBJ1-5; TRBD1 is a possible D gene (5 bases). V was trimmed by 6 bases and J by 1 base, leaving 10 bases between them. This CDR3 region has 14 residues. Germline assignment: CDR1 MNHEY and CDR2 SVGAGI.

The chain combines TRBV6-5 with TRBJ1-2; 8 bases map to TRBD1. CDR1 and CDR2 from the germline V gene are MNHEY and SVGAGI. V was clipped by 8 bases and J by 0 bases; unmatched bases: 8. The CDR3 loop spans 15 amino acids. The CDR3 region is CASGSDRGPNYGYTF. In DNA form, the CDR3 reads TGTGCCAGCGGCTCAGACAGGGGTCCTAACTATGGCTACACCTTC.

This clone was counted ten times or more. This sequence joins TRBV30 and TRBJ1-2; TRBD1 matches 9 bases. CDR3 length: 14 amino acids. V shed 4 bases and J 5 bases; nucleotides not matched to a gene: 8. CDR1 is GTSNPN, CDR2 SVGIG, per germline (reference sequence). CDR3 bases: TGTGCCTGGAACCCCGGGACAGGGAGTTATGGCTACACCTTC. It translates to CAWNPGTGSYGYTF. The full variable domain, completed using reference TRBV30 and TRBJ1-2, is SQTIHQWPATLVQPVGSPLSLECTVEGTSNPNLYWYRQAAGRGLQLLFYSVGIGQISSEVPQNLSASRPQDRQFILSSKKLLLSDSGFYLCAWNPGTGSYGYTFGSGTRLTVV.

The rearrangement uses TRBV3-1 (or the pseudogene TRBV3-2) and TRBJ1-5, with 7 bases fitting TRBD1. Germline V gene sequence: CDR1 LGHDT, CDR2 YNNKEL (reference sequence). The CDR3 has 16 residues. The trim removed 0 bases at V and 2 bases at J, leaving 4 bases unmatched. The CDR3 sequence: CASSQETGVRNQPQHF. The CDR3 bases are TGTGCCAGCAGCCAAGAAACAGGGGTTCGCAATCAGCCCCAGCATTTT.

J is TRBJ1-2 and V is TRBV9, with a tentative D call TRBD1 (5 bases). The CDR3 runs to 16 residues. The V end lost 3 bases, the J end lost 7 bases, and 22 bases lay between the germline ends. Germline loops: CDR1 SGDLS, CDR2 YYNGEE. CDR3 loop: CASSAGGVLARLGYTF. The CDR3 DNA is TGTGCCAGCAGCGCTGGGGGGGTCCTCGCCCGACTTGGCTACACCTTC.

As concerns this clone: Other nucleotide sequences in the sample specify the same CDR3. Here the CDR3 DNA reads TGTGCCAGCAGTGACCCTGGGACAGCTAACTATGGCTACACCTTC. It yields the protein CASSDPGTANYGYTF. The V and J genes are TRBV25-1 and TRBJ1-2; 7 nucleotides line up with TRBD1. Germline CDR1 reads MGHDK; CDR2 reads SYGVNS. The CDR3 is 15 amino acids. The J segment lost 0 bases and the V segment lost 3 bases, leaving 4 bases of the junction unmatched.

The rearrangement joins TRBV30 to TRBJ1-1; 7 bases match TRBD1. Germline lookup yields CDR1 GTSNPN and CDR2 SVGIG (reference sequence). The CDR3 covers 15 residues. V lost 0 bases and J lost 8; bases outside the gene matches: 12. The CDR3 sequence: CAWSVPGTALKEAFF. DNA of the CDR3: TGTGCCTGGAGTGTCCCCGGGACAGCACTAAAAGAAGCTTTCTTT.

The V gene is TRBV21-1, the J gene TRBJ1-3; TRBD1 is the table's D call, not checked against the DNA. TRBV21-1 is a pseudogene locus. The CDR3 sequence is 17 residues long. CDR3 sequence (DNA): TGTGCCAGCAGCAAATCCGGGGGGACAGGGAGTGGAAACACCATATATTTT. Amino acids: CASSKSGGTGSGNTIYF.

This chain links TRBV30 with TRBJ2-1, with 12 bases aligning to TRBD2. CDR3 length: 15 residues. The V and J ends lost 0 bases and 7 bases, in that order; junction bases with no gene match: 4. Germline loops: CDR1 GTSNPN, CDR2 SVGIG (reference sequence). CDR3: CAWSVRLAGGNEQFF. The CDR3 DNA sequence: TGTGCCTGGAGTGTACGGCTAGCGGGAGGGAATGAGCAGTTCTTC.